A single sample is the source of the 9 T cell receptor beta chains below, sequenced in a study of spatial heterogeneity in lung cancer (dated by TCRdb to 2018 to 2020). The library was built by means of 5' RACE. The run used a NextSeq 500. TCRdb redid the processing of the public reads, applying fastp at Q25 and MiXCR, and retained in-frame beta chains. All rows with the same CDR3 protein become a single entry with the most common DNA and genes. This sample has under 50,000 distinct CDR3 sequences in its table, and around 5% of those were observed once. The top ten clonotypes cover just over 25% of the sample. What the time point label conveys for this sample: sample taken at primary tumor resection. For TCR sequencing, whole RNA was extracted from tumor and nontumor lung tissue, or from cryopreserved PBMC samples, and no cell sorting was done. The sample was PBMCs, taken at surgery. The origin of the receptors is a female donor with early-stage non-small cell lung cancer.

This clonotype has a count of ten or more. The rearrangement uses TRBV20-1 and TRBJ1-1; maybe TRBD1 (6 bases). V was clipped by 1 base and J by 8 bases, with 14 bases between them. The germline V gene encodes CDR1 DFQATT and CDR2 SNEGSKA (reference sequence). This CDR3 comprises 13 residues. The CDR3 spells CSARGPGAGEAFF. The CDR3 DNA is TGCAGTGCTAGAGGGCCAGGGGCTGGAGAAGCTTTCTTT.

The V call is TRBV5-4, the J call TRBJ2-5; D unresolved. With 4 bases removed from V and 1 base from J, the gap between germline ends came to 8 bases. CDR3 length equals 13 residues. CDR1 is SGHNT, CDR2 YYREEE, per germline (reference sequence). The CDR3 DNA follows: TGTGCCAGCAGCGCATGGGGCCAAGAGACCCAGTACTTC. This encodes CASSAWGQETQYF. Supplemented by reference TRBV5-4 and TRBJ2-5, the full variable domain reads ETGVTQSPTHLIKTRGQQVTLRCSSQSGHNTVSWYQQALGQGPQFIFQYYREEENGRGNFPPRFSGLQFPNYSSELNVNALELDDSALYLCASSAWGQETQYFGPGTRLLVL.

This clonotype was seen a handful of times. The V call is TRBV5-1, the J call TRBJ2-3, with 12 bases fitting TRBD2. The ends lost 3 bases at V and 2 bases at J; junction bases unmatched: 13. In germline, CDR1 is SGHRS, CDR2 YFSETQ. CDR3 size: 19 residues. Here the CDR3 reads CASSSRLAGAQRLTDTQYF. DNA of the CDR3: TGCGCCAGCAGCTCGAGACTAGCGGGGGCCCAAAGGCTCACAGATACGCAGTATTTT.

At least ten counts were recorded for this clonotype. The chain recombines TRBV12-3 or TRBV12-4 with TRBJ1-3; no firm D call. The length of the CDR3 is 15 residues. The germline V and J ends were trimmed by 5 bases and 4 bases, with 15 bases remaining between them. DNA of the CDR3: TGTGCCAGCAGTATCCCGGGAGGGAACGGAAACACCATATATTTT. Protein sequence: CASSIPGGNGNTIYF.

This clonotype was recorded many times. The CDR3 DNA reads as TGTGCCAGCACGCCAGGACAGGCTTCCTATAATTCACCCCTCCACTTT. Protein: CASTPGQASYNSPLHF. The V gene is TRBV5-8, the J gene TRBJ1-6; 7 nucleotides line up with TRBD1. The V gene end was trimmed by 6 bases and the J gene end by 1 base; junction bases not matched to a gene: 7. Germline CDR1 and CDR2: SGHTS and YDEGEE. This CDR3 comprises 16 residues.

This clonotype was recorded many times. The chain is built from TRBV29-1 and TRBJ2-5; 9 bases line up with TRBD2. CDR1 SQVTM and CDR2 ANQGSEA come from the germline V gene. The CDR3 runs to 12 residues. Germline trimming cut 7 bases from V and 2 bases from J; bases unmatched to any gene: 2. CDR3: CSGGGVQETQYF. In DNA form, the CDR3 reads TGCAGCGGCGGGGGGGTACAAGAGACCCAGTACTTC.

In regard to this clonotype: This may come from a read error, since a much larger clone is one base off. This rearrangement joins TRBV20-1 to TRBJ2-7, with D possibly TRBD1 on 5 matching bases. In germline, CDR1 is DFQATT, CDR2 SNEGSKA (reference sequence). The CDR3 runs to 13 residues. Between the trimmed V and J ends, which lost 6 bases and 9 bases, there was a span of 21 bases. The CDR3: CSAPLTGIHGQYF. The CDR3 nucleotides are TGCAGTGCCCCACTAACAGGAATACACGGGCAGTACTTC.

This clonotype has ten or more counts. The rearrangement joins TRBV21-1 to TRBJ2-7; the DNA was not compared with TRBD1, the D call given in the table. TRBV21-1 is shown as a pseudogene. The CDR3 sequence is 15 residues long. The CDR3 DNA is TGTGCCAGCAGCAACGGACGGGGGGCGACCTACGAGCAGTACTTC. Amino acids: CASSNGRGATYEQYF.

This clonotype was counted many times. The chain combines TRBV21-1 with TRBJ1-5; the table names TRBD1, a call not compared with the DNA. TRBV21-1 is listed as a pseudogene. This CDR3 is built from 10 residues. The DNA of the CDR3 is TGTGCCACATCTACCATCCGGGAGGATTTT. As protein: CATSTIREDF.